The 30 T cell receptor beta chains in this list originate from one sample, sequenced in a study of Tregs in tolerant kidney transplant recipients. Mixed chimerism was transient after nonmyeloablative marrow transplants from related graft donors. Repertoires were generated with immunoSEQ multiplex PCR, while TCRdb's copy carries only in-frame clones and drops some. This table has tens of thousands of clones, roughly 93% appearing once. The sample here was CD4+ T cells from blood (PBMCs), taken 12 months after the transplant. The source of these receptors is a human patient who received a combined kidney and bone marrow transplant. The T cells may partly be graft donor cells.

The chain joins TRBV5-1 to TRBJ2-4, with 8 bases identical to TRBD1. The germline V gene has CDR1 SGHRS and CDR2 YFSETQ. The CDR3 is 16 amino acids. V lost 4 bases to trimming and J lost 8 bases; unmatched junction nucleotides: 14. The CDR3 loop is CASSRRTGRGEDIQYF. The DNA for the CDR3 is TGCGCCAGCAGCCGTCGGACAGGGCGAGGTGAGGACATTCAGTACTTC.

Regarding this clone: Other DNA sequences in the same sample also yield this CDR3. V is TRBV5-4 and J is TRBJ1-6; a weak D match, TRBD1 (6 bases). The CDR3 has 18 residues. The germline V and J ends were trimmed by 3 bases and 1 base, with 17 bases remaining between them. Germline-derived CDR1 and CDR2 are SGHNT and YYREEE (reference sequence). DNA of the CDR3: TGTGCCAGCAGCTCGATAACAGGGAGAGGGTCCTATAATTCACCCCTCCACTTT. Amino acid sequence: CASSSITGRGSYNSPLHF.

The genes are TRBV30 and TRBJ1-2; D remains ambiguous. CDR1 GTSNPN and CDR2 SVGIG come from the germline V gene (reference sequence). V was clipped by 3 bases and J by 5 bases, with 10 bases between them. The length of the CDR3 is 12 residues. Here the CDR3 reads CAWRRVEYGYTF. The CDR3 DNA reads TGTGCCTGGAGGAGGGTAGAGTATGGCTACACCTTC.

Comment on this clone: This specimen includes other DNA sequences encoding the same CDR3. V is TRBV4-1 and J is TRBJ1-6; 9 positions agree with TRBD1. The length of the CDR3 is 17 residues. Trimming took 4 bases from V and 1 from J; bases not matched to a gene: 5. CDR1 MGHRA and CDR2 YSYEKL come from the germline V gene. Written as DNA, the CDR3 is TGCGCCAGCAGCCGAGGACAGGGGATGTCCTATAATTCACCCCTCCACTTT. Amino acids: CASSRGQGMSYNSPLHF.

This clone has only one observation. The CDR3 spells CASSEWGQTYEQYF. In DNA form, the CDR3 reads TGTGCCAGCAGTGAATGGGGCCAAACCTACGAGCAGTACTTC. The chain couples TRBV25-1 to TRBJ2-7; D perhaps matches TRBD1 (5 bases). The CDR3 is 14 residues long. The germline CDR1 and CDR2 sequences are MGHDK and SYGVNS. V was cut by 1 base and J by 2 bases, with 9 bases left in between.

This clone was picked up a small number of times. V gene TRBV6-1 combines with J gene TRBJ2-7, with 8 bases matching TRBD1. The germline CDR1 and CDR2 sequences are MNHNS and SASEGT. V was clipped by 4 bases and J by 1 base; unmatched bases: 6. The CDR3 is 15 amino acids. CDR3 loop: CASSVAQGASYEQYF. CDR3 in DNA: TGTGCCAGCAGTGTCGCGCAGGGGGCATCCTACGAGCAGTACTTC.

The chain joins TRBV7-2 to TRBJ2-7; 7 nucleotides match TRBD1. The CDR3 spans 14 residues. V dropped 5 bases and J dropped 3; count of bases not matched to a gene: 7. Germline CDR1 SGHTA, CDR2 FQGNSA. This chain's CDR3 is CASSRGQSNYEQYF. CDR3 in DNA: TGTGCCAGCAGCCGGGGACAGAGCAACTACGAGCAGTACTTC.

The CDR3 spells CASSEWDSVNTEAFF. For the CDR3, the DNA is TGCGCCAGCAGCGAATGGGACAGCGTAAACACTGAAGCTTTCTTT. The chain is built from TRBV5-1 and TRBJ1-1, with 7 positions matching TRBD1. With 4 bases clipped from V and 2 bases from J, the junction kept 8 bases outside the gene matches. This CDR3 region has 15 residues. Germline CDR1 SGHRS, CDR2 YFSETQ.

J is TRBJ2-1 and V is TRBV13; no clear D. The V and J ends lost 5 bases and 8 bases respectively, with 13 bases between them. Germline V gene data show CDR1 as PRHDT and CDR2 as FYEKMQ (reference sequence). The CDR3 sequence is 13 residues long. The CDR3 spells CASSPLTAYEQFF. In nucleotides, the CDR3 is TGTGCCAGCAGCCCACTAACTGCTTATGAGCAGTTCTTC.

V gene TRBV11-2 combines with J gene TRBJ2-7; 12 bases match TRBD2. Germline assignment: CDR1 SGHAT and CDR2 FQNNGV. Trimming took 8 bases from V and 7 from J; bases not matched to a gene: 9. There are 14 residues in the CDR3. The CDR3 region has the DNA TGTGCCAGCCGCCGTGCTAGCGGGAGGGGAGAGCAGTACTTC. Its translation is CASRRASGRGEQYF.

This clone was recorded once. The CDR3 loop reads CASSPGTSTYYGTDTQYF. Here the CDR3 DNA reads TGTGCCAGCAGCCCCGGGACTAGTACCTATTATGGCACAGATACGCAGTATTTT. The chain combines TRBV9 with TRBJ2-3; the match to TRBD2 covers 8 bases. CDR3 length equals 18 residues. Trimming cost V 4 bases and J 1 base; bases outside gene matches: 14. CDR1 is SGDLS, CDR2 YYNGEE, per germline.

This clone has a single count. The CDR3, as DNA: TGTGCCTGGAACCCGGACAGGGAAACTGAAAAACTGTTTTTT. It is translated as CAWNPDRETEKLFF. The chain couples TRBV30 to TRBJ1-4, with 8 nucleotides matching TRBD1. The CDR3 covers 14 residues. Losses at the gene ends were 4 bases for V and 7 bases for J; bases not matched to a gene: 8. Germline-derived CDR1 and CDR2 are GTSNPN and SVGIG (reference sequence).

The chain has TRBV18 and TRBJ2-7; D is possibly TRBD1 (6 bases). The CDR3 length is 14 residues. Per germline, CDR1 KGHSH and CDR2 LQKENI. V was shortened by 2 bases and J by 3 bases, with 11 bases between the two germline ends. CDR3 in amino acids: CASSPRQEVYEQYF. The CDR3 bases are TGTGCCAGCTCACCAAGACAGGAGGTCTACGAGCAGTACTTC. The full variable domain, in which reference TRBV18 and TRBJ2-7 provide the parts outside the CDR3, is NAGVMQNPRHLVRRRGQEARLRCSPMKGHSHVYWYRQLPEEGLKFMVYLQKENIIDESGMPKERFSAEFPKEGPSILRIQQVVRGDSAAYFCASSPRQEVYEQYFGPGTRLTVT.

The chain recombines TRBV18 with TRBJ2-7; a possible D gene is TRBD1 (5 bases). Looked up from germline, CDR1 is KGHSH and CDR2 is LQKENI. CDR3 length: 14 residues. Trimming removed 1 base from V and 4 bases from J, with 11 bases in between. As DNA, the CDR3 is TGTGCCAGCTCACCACAGCCAGGGCGGTACGAGCAGTACTTC. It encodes CASSPQPGRYEQYF.

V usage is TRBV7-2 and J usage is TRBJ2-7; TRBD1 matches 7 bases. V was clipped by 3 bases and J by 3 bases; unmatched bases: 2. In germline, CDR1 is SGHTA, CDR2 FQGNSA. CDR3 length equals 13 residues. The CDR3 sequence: CASSFTGDYEQYF. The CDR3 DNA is TGTGCCAGCAGCTTCACAGGGGACTACGAGCAGTACTTC.

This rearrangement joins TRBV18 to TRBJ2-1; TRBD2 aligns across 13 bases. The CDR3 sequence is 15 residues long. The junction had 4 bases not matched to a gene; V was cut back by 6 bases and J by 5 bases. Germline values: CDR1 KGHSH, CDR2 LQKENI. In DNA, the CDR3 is TGTGCCAGCTCCCCGACTAGCGGGGGGAACAATGAGCAGTTCTTC. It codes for CASSPTSGGNNEQFF. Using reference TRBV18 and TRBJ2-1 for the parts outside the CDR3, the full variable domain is NAGVMQNPRHLVRRRGQEARLRCSPMKGHSHVYWYRQLPEEGLKFMVYLQKENIIDESGMPKERFSAEFPKEGPSILRIQQVVRGDSAAYFCASSPTSGGNNEQFFGPGTRLTVL.

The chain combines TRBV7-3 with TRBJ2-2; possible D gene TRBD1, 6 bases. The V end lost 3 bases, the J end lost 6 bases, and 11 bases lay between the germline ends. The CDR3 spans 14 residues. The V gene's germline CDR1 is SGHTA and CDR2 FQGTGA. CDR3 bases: TGTGCCAGCAGCTTTGGTCAGGGGTCCGGGGAGCTGTTTTTT. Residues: CASSFGQGSGELFF.

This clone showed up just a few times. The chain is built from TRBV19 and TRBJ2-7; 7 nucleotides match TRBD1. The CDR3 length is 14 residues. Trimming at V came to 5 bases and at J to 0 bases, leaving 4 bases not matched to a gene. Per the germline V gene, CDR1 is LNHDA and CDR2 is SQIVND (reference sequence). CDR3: CASSVGTASYEQYF. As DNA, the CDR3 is TGTGCCAGTAGTGTTGGGACAGCCTCCTACGAGCAGTACTTC.

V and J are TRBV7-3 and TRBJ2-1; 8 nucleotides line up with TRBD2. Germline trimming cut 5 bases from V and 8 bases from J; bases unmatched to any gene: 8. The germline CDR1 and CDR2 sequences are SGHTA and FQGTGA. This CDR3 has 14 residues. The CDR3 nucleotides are TGTGCCAGCAGCAGACGGGGGGGCCTCGATGAGCAGTTCTTC. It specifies CASSRRGGLDEQFF.

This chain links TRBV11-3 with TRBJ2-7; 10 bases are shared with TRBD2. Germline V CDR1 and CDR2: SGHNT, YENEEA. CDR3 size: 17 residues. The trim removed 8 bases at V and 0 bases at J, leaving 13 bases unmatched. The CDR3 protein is CASSSRGLAISSYEQYF. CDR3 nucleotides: TGTGCCAGCTCATCGCGGGGACTAGCGATTAGCTCCTACGAGCAGTACTTC.

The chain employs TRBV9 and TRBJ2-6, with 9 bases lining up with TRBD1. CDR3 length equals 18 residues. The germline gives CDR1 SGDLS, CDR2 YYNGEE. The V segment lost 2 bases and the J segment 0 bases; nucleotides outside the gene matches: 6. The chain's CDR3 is CASSVMTGGTSGANVLTF. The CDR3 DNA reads TGTGCCAGCAGCGTCATGACAGGGGGTACCTCTGGGGCCAACGTCCTGACTTTC.

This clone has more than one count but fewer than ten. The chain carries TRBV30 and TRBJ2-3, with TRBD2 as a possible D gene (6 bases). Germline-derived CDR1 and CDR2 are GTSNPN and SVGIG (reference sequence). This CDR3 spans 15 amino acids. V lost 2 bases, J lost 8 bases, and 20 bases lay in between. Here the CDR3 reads CAWSSTSLTSGTQYF. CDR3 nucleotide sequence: TGTGCCTGGAGTTCGACTAGTCTCACGTCGGGTACGCAGTATTTT.

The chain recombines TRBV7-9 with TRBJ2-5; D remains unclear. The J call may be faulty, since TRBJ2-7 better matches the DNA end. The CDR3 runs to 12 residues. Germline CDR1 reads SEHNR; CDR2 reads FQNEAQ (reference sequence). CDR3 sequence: CASSLGFYEQYF. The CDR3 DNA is TGTGCCAGCAGCTTAGGCTTTTACGAGCAGTACTTC.

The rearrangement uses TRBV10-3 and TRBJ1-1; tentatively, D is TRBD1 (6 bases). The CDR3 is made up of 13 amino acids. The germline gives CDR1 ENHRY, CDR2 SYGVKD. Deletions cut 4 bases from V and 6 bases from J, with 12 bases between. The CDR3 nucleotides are TGTGCCATCAGTGTTACAGGGTCGTCTGAAGCTTTCTTT. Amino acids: CAISVTGSSEAFF.

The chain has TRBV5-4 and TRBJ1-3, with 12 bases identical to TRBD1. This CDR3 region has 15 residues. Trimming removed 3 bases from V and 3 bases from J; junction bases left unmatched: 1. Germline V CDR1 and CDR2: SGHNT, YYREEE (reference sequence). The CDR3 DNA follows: TGTGCCAGCAGCTGGGACAGGGGGCATGGAAACACCATATATTTT. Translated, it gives CASSWDRGHGNTIYF.

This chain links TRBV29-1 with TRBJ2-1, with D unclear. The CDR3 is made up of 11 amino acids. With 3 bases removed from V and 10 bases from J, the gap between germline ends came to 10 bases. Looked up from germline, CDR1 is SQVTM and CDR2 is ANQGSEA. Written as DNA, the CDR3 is TGCAGCGTTGACGCTTGGCGGGAGCAGTTCTTC. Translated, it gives CSVDAWREQFF.

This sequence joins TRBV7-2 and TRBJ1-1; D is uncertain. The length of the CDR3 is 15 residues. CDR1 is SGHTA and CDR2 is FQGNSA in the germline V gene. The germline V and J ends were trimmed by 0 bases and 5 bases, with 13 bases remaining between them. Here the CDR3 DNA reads TGTGCCAGCAGCTTAGCGGTCACAAGACAAACTGAAGCTTTCTTT. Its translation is CASSLAVTRQTEAFF.

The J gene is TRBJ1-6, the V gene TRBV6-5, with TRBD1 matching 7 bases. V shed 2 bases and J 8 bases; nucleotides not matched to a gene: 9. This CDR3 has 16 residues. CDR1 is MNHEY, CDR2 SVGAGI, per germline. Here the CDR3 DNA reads TGTGCCAGCAGTTACGCACGGACAGGCTTTTATTCACCCCTCCACTTT. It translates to CASSYARTGFYSPLHF.

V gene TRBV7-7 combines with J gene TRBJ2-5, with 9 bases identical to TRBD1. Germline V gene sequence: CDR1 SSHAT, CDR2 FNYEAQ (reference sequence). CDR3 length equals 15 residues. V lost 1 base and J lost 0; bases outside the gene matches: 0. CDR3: CASSLGDRDQETQYF. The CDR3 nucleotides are TGTGCCAGCAGCTTAGGGGACAGGGACCAAGAGACCCAGTACTTC.

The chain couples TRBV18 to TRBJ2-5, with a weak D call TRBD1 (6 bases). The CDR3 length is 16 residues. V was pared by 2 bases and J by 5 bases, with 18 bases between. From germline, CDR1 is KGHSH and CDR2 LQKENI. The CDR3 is CASSPGSYRVGETQYF. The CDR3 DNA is TGTGCCAGCTCACCAGGGAGTTACAGGGTCGGCGAGACCCAGTACTTC.